These T cell receptor beta chains were read from a single sample in a study of blood T cell repertoires in COVID-19. Sequencing was performed with immunoSEQ multiplex PCR; in TCRdb, only in-frame clones are kept and a portion is missing. This sample has 200,000 to 250,000 clones, with 80% to 90% found just once. Sequences were obtained from peripheral blood. These receptors were collected from an elderly man with acute or convalescent COVID-19. CDR3s include the opening cysteine and the closing phenylalanine or tryptophan. A D gene is named only where the DNA matches it firmly. The size of a clone is reported for some rows only, either as once, few or many, or as a class for expanded clones.

d_call	clone_size	v_call	j_call	cdr3_aa
TRBD2	.	TRBV19	TRBJ2-3	CASSTSGVTDTQYF
.	.	TRBV10-1	TRBJ1-4	CASSEQTQTGPKRNENEKLFF
TRBD1	.	TRBV7-2	TRBJ1-5	CASSLGRTGLSQPQHF
TRBD1	.	TRBV18	TRBJ1-1	CASSPDRTEAFF
TRBD1	.	TRBV5-1	TRBJ2-2	CASSLGQGKTGELFF
TRBD1	.	TRBV11-3	TRBJ1-5	CADGLPEFTGDWGNQPQHF
TRBD2	.	TRBV27	TRBJ2-1	CASSTPGLGVFEQFF
.	few	TRBV29-1	TRBJ1-1	CSVGPGALNTEAFF
.	.	TRBV6-5	TRBJ1-2	CASTQGHNNYGYTF
TRBD2	.	TRBV19	TRBJ2-6	CASRIAGSPSGANVLTF
TRBD1	.	TRBV6-5	TRBJ1-4	CASSYSGGAYEKLFF
.	.	TRBV30	TRBJ2-5	CAWKEFAETQYF
TRBD1	.	TRBV9	TRBJ2-3	CASSADRGRGTQYF
TRBD1	.	TRBV19	TRBJ2-2	CASSIPPSGTGGTGELFF
TRBD2	once	TRBV5-1	TRBJ2-1	CASSEIPSGAYNEQFF
TRBD2	.	TRBV2	TRBJ2-3	CASSRTSRTDTQYF
TRBD1	few	TRBV5-1	TRBJ2-6	CASSRGDSLPGANVLTF
TRBD2	.	TRBV7-2	TRBJ2-1	CASSLNSGSRDEQFF
.	.	TRBV11-2	TRBJ2-7	CASSFVSTYEQYF
TRBD1	.	TRBV10-3	TRBJ2-5	CAIKGQGKYQETQYF
TRBD1	once	TRBV20-1	TRBJ1-1	CSARGGQPTFF
TRBD1	once	TRBV6-1	TRBJ2-4	CASSDRPGTGLNIQYF
TRBD2	once	TRBV7-2	TRBJ2-7	CASSLTSGDYEQYF
TRBD2	.	TRBV29-1	TRBJ2-5	CSALWGGEETQYF
.	.	TRBV10-2	TRBJ2-2	CASRPGHTNTGELFF
.	.	TRBV6-5	TRBJ2-5	CASSYFQAEETQYF
.	.	TRBV12-3/TRBV12-4	TRBJ2-1	CASRKRYNEQFF
.	once	TRBV7-2	TRBJ2-5	CASSLGEETQYF
TRBD2	few	TRBV4-2	TRBJ2-5	CASSRLAVPGDQETQYF
.	.	TRBV20-1	TRBJ1-6	CSASKARDNSPLHF
TRBD1	.	TRBV28	TRBJ1-5	CASGWDRYNQPQHF
TRBD2	many	TRBV30	TRBJ2-5	CAWTSGVQETQYF
.	.	TRBV14	TRBJ2-7	CASGLGGAEQYF
TRBD1	few	TRBV29-1	TRBJ1-1	CSARTGDTEAFF
TRBD1	few	TRBV29-1	TRBJ1-2	CSVEGQGPPFGGYTF
.	.	TRBV9	TRBJ2-1	CASSVRGGTYNEQFF
TRBD2	.	TRBV11-2	TRBJ2-1	CASSWGASGSSYNEQFF
TRBD1	.	TRBV6-5	TRBJ2-2	CASSSWGTGVGELFF
.	.	TRBV6-1	TRBJ1-5	CASSEDRAGAQHF
TRBD2	.	TRBV11-2	TRBJ2-1	CASSFLAGGRNEQFF
TRBD2	few	TRBV14	TRBJ2-1	CASSQDRFLAGLSQSSYNEQFF
.	once	TRBV24-1	TRBJ2-3	CATSVGGIRRDTQYF
.	.	TRBV28	TRBJ2-5	CASSFATALYQETQYF
.	.	TRBV9	TRBJ2-3	CASSARTDSTDTQYF
.	.	TRBV4-2	TRBJ2-5	CASSQALPETQYF
.	.	TRBV7-9	TRBJ1-5	CASSPGGNQPQHF
TRBD1	.	TRBV11-3	TRBJ2-4	CASSSRQGNMGAKNIQYF
TRBD1	.	TRBV9	TRBJ1-1	CASSVVSGGANTEAFF
.	.	TRBV10-3	TRBJ1-3	CAASNSGNTIYF